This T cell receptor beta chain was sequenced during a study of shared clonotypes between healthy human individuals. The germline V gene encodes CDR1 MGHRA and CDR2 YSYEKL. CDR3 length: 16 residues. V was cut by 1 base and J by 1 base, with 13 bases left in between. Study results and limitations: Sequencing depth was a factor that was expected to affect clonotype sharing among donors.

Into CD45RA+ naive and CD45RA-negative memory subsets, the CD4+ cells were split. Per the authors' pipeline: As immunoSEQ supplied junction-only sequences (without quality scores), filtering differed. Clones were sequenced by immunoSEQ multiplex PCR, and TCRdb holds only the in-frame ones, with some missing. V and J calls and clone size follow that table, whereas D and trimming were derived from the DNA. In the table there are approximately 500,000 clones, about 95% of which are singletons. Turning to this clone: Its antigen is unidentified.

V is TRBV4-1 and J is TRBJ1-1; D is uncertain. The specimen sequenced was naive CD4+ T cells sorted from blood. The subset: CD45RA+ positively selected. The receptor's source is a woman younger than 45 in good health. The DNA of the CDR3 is TGCGCCAGCAGCCAAGTTACAGCATGGCGGAACACTGAAGCTTTCTTT. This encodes CASSQVTAWRNTEAFF.